This TCR beta chain was observed in a study of beta chain features in type 1 diabetes. The germline V gene encodes CDR1 SGHRS and CDR2 YFSETQ. CDR3 length: 14 amino acids. V was trimmed by 0 bases and J by 4 bases, leaving 9 bases between them. cDNA synthesis used the whole RNA isolate, giving expressed TCRB sequences. The repertoire was sequenced with immunoSEQ multiplex PCR; TCRdb's copy has only in-frame clones and lacks some. The table records approximately 250,000 clones, roughly 9.6% of them present only once. This clone was seen a handful of times. This TCR was recovered from a woman between 18 and 29 years old in good health. The V call is TRBV5-1, the J call TRBJ2-3; D is uncertain. Sequenced material: naive CD4+ T cells from blood. In DNA form, the CDR3 reads TGCGCCAGCAGCTTGGGACCACAGCCAGATACGCAGTATTTT. This encodes CASSLGPQPDTQYF.